This TCR beta chain came from a study of early T cells in non-severe SARS-CoV-2 infection. For the study at large: Sequenced bulk RNA came from whole blood that was unsorted, and chains were unpaired.

V was pared by 7 bases and J by 12 bases, with 19 bases between. The CDR3 covers 13 residues. In germline, CDR1 is SNHLY, CDR2 FYNNEI. TCRdb reprocessed the 5' RACE reads via MiXCR and lists one record per CDR3 protein. This table has tens of thousands of distinct CDR3 sequences, roughly 12% appearing once. This clonotype was detected many times. The source is an adult who was a healthcare worker with PCR-confirmed SARS-CoV-2 infection or an uninfected control (not recorded which). Sequencing input: whole blood. V usage is TRBV2 and J usage is TRBJ2-1, with D tentatively TRBD1 (6 bases). The CDR3 is CASTQGGSTRQFF. The CDR3 region has the DNA TGTGCCAGCACACAGGGCGGTTCTACGAGGCAGTTCTTC.